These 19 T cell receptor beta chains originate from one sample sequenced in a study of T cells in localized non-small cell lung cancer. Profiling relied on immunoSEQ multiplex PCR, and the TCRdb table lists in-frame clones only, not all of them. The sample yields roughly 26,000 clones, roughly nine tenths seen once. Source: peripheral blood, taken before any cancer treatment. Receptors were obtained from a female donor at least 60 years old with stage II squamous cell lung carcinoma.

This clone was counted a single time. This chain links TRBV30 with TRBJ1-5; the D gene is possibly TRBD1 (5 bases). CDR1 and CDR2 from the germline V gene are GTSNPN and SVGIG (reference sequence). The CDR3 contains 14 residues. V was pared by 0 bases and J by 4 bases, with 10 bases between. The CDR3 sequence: CAWSVQGLNQPQHF. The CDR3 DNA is TGTGCCTGGAGTGTCCAGGGTCTGAATCAGCCCCAGCATTTT.

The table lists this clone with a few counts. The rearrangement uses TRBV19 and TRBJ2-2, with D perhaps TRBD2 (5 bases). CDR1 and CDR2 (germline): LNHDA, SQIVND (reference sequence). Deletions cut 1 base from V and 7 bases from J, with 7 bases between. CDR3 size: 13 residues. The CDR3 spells CASSIGGIGELFF. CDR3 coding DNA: TGTGCCAGTAGTATAGGAGGGATCGGGGAGCTGTTTTTT.

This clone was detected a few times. The CDR3 nucleotides read TGTGCCAGCAGTTACTTACAGGGGAACACTGAAGCTTTCTTT. Its translation: CASSYLQGNTEAFF. The rearrangement joins TRBV6-5 to TRBJ1-1; a possible D gene is TRBD1 (6 bases). CDR3 size: 14 residues. CDR1 and CDR2 from the germline V gene are MNHEY and SVGAGI. V lost 1 base, J lost 1 base, and 7 bases lay in between.

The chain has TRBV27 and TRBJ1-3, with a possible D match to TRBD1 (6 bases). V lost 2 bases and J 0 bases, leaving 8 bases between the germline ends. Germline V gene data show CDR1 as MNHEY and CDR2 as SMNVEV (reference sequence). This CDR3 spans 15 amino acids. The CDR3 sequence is CASSLGGASGNTIYF. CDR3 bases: TGTGCCAGCAGTTTAGGGGGCGCCTCTGGAAACACCATATATTTT.

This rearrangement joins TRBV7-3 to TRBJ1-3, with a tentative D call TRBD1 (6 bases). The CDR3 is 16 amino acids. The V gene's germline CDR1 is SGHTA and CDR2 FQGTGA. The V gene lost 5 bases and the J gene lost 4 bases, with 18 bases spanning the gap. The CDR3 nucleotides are TGTGCCAGCAGCCTACACGGGCCAGGGGTAGGAAACACCATATATTTT. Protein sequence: CASSLHGPGVGNTIYF. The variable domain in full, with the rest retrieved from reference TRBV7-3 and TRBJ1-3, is GAGVSQTPSNKVTEKGKYVELRCDPISGHTALYWYRQSLGQGPEFLIYFQGTGAADDSGLPNDRFFAVRPEGSVSTLKIQRTERGDSAVYLCASSLHGPGVGNTIYFGEGSWLTVV.

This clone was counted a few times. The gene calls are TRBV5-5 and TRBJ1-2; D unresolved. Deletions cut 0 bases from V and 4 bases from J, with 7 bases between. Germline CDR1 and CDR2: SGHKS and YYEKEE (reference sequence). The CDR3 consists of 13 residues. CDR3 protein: CASSLAGVYGYTF. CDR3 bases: TGTGCCAGCAGCTTGGCCGGAGTCTATGGCTACACCTTC.

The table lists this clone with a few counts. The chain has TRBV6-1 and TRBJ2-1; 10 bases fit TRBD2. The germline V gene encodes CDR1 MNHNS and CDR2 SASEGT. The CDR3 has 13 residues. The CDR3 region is CVPQRGGSNEQFF. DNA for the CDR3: TGTGTCCCGCAGCGGGGGGGCTCCAATGAGCAGTTCTTC.

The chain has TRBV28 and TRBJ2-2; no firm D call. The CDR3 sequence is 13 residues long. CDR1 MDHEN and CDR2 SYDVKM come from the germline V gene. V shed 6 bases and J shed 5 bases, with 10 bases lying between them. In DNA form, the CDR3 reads TGTGCCAGCAGGCCCCATAGTACCGGGGAGCTGTTTTTT. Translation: CASRPHSTGELFF.

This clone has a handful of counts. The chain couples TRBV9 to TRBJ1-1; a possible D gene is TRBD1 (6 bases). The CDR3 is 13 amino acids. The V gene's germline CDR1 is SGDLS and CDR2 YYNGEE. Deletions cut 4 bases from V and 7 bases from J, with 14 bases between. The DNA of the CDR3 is TGTGCCAGCAGCCCCCGGACAGCTAATGAAGCTTTCTTT. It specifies CASSPRTANEAFF.

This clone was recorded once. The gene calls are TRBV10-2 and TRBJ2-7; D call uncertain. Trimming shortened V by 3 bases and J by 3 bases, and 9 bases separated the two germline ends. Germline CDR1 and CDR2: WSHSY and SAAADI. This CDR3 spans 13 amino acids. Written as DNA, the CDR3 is TGCGCCAGCAGTGAATCACAACTCTACGAGCAGTACTTC. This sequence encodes CASSESQLYEQYF.

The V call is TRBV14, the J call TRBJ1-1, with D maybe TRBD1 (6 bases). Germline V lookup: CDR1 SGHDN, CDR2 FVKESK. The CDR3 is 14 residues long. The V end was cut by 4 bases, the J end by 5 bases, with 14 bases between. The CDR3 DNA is TGTGCCAGCAGCCTTGGTGGGGGGCCTACTGAAGCTTTCTTT. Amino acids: CASSLGGGPTEAFF.

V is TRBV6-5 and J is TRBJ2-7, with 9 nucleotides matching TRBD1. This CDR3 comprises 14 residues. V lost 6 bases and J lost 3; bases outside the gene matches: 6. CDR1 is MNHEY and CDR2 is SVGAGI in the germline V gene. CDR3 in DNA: TGTGCCAGCAGGCCAGGACAGGGGAGCTACGAGCAGTACTTC. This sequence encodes CASRPGQGSYEQYF.

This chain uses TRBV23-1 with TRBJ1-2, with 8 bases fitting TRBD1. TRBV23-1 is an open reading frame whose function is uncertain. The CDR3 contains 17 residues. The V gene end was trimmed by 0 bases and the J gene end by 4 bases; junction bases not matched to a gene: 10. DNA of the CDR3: TGCGCCAGCAGTCAATCGGGGGTGACAGGGGTAATCTATGGCTACACCTTC. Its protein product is CASSQSGVTGVIYGYTF.

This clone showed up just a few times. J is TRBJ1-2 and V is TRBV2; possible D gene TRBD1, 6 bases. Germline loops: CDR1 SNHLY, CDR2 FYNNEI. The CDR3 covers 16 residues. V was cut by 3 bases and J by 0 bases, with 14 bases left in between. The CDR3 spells CASSDRGRKTNYGYTF. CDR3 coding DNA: TGTGCCAGCAGTGACAGGGGACGTAAGACTAACTATGGCTACACCTTC.

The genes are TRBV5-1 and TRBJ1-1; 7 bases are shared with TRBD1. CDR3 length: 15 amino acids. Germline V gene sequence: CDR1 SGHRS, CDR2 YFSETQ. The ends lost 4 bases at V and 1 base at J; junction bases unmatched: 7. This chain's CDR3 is CASSLGQAGNTEAFF. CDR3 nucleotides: TGCGCCAGCAGCCTAGGACAGGCCGGGAACACTGAAGCTTTCTTT.

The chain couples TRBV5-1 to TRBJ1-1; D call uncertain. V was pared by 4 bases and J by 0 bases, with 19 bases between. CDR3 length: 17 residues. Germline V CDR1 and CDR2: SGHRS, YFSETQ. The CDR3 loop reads CASSPSFGRQVNTEAFF. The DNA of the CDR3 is TGCGCCAGCAGCCCCTCTTTTGGGCGTCAGGTGAACACTGAAGCTTTCTTT.

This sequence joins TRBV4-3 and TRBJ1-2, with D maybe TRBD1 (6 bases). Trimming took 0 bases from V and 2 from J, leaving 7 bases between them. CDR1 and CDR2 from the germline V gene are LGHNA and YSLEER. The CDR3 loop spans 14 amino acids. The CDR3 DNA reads TGCGCCAGCAGCCAAGATCAGGGGAACTATGGCTACACCTTC. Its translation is CASSQDQGNYGYTF.

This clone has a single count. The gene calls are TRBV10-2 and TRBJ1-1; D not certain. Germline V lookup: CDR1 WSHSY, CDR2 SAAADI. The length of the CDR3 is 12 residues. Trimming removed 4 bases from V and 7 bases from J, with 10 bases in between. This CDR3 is CASSGRRGEAFF. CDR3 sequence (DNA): TGCGCCAGCAGTGGCCGCCGGGGTGAAGCTTTCTTT.

The CDR3 sequence: CASSIEAGAAGANVLTF. As DNA, the CDR3 is TGTGCCAGTAGTATAGAGGCAGGGGCAGCTGGGGCCAACGTCCTGACTTTC. V is TRBV19 and J is TRBJ2-6, with D perhaps TRBD1 (6 bases). The CDR3 spans 17 residues. Trimming shortened V by 0 bases and J by 2 bases, and 11 bases separated the two germline ends. From germline, CDR1 is LNHDA and CDR2 SQIVND (reference sequence).